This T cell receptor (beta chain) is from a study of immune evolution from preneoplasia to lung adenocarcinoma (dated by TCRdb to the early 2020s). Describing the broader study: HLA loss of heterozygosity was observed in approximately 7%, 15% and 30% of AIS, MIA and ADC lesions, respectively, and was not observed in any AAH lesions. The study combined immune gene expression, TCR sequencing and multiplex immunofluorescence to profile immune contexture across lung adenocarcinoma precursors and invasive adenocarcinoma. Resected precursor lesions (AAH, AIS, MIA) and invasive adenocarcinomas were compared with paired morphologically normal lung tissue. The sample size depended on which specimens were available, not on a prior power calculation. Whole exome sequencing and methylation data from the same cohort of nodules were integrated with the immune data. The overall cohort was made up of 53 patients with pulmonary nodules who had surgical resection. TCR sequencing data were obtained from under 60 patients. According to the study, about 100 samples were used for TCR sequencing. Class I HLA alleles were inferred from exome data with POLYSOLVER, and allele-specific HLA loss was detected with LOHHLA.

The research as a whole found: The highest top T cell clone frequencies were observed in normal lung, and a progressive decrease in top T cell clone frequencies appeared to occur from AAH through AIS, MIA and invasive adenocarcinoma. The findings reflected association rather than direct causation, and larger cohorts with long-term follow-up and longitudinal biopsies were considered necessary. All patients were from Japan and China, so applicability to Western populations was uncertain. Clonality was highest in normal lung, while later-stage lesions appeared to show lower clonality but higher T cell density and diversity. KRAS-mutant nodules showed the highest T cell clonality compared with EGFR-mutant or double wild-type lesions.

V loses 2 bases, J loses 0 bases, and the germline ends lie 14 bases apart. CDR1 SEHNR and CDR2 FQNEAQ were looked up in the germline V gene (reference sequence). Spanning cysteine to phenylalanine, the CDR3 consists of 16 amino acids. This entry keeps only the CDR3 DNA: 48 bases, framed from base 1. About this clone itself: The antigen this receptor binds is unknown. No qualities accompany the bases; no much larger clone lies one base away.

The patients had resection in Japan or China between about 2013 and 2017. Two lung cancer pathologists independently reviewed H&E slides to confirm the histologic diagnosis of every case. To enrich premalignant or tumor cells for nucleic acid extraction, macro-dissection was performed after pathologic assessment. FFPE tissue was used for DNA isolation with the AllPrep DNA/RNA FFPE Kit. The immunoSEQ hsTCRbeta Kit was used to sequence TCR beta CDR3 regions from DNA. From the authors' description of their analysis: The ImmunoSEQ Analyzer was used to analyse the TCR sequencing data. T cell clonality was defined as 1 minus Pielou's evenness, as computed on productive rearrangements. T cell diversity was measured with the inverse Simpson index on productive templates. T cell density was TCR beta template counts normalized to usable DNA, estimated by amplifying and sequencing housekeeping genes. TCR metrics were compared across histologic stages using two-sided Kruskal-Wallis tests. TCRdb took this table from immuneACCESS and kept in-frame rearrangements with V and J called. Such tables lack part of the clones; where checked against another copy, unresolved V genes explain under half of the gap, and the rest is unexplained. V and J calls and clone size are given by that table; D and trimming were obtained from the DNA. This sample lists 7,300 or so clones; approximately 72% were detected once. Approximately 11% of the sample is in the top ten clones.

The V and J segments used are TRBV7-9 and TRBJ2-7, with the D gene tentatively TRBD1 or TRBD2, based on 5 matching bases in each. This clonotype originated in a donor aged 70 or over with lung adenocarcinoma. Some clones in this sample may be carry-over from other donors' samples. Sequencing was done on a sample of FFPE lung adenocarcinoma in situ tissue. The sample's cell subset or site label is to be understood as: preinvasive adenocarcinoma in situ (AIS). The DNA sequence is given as TGTGCCAGCAGCTTAAGTGTGGGGACGGCCTCCTACGAGCAGTACTTC. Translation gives CASSLSVGTASYEQYF. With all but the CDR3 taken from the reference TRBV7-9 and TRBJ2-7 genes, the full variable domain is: DTGVSQNPRHKITKRGQNVTFRCDPISEHNRLYWYRQTLGQGPEFLTYFQNEAQLEKSRLLSDRFSAERPKGSFSTLEIQRTEQGDSAMYLCASSLSVGTASYEQYFGPGTRLTVT.